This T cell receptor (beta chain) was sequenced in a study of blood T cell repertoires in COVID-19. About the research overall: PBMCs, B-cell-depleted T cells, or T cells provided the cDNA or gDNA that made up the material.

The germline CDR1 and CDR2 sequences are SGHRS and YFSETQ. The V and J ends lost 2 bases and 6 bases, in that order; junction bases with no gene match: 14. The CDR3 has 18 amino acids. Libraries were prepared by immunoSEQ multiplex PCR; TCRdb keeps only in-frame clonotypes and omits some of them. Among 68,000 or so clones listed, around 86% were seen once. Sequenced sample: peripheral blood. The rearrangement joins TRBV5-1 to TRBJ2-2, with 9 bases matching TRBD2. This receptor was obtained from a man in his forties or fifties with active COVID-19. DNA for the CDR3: TGCGCCAGCAGCTTTTCCCCCATAGCGGGAGTTTCCTCCGGGGAGCTGTTTTTT. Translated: CASSFSPIAGVSSGELFF.